This T cell receptor beta chain was observed in a study of Ad26.COV2.S vaccination and SARS-CoV-2 variants. The protocol was immunoSEQ multiplex PCR, while the TCRdb copy is restricted to in-frame clones and leaves out a portion. The table shows about 460,000 clones, with approximately 90% occurring only once. Treatment in this sample: around 19 received Ad26.COV2.S at low or high dose, single or two shots; five or six received placebo; per-sample allocation not given. Sample collection was performed on day 63 after the first vaccine or placebo injection. Germline V gives CDR1 LNHNV, CDR2 YYDKDF (reference sequence). V was pared by 1 base and J by 1 base, with 8 bases between. The CDR3 is 14 residues long.

Sequenced here: peripheral blood, sampled in a trial of Ad26.COV2.S vaccine versus placebo. This chain links TRBV15 with TRBJ2-7; D is perhaps TRBD1 (6 bases). The receptor was derived from a person aged 18-65 years who received the Ad26.COV2.S COVID-19 vaccine or a placebo. DNA of the CDR3: TGTGCCACCAGCAGAGCCCAGGGGTCCTACGAGCAGTACTTC. Translated, it gives CATSRAQGSYEQYF.